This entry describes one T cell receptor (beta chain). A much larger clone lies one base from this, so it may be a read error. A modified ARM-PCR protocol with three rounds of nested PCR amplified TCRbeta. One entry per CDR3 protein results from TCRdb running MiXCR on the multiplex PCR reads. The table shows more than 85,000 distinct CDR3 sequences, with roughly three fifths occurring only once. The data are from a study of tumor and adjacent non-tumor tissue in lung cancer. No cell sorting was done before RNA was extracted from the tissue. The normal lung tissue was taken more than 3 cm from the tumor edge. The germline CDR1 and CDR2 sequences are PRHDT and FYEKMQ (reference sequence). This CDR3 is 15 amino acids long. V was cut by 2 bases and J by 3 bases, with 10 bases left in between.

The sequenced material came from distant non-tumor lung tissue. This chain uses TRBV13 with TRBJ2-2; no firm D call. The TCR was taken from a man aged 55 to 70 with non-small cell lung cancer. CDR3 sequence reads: CASSLTGVDTGELFF. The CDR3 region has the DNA TGTGCCAGCAGCTTAACGGGTGTCGACACCGGGGAGCTGTTTTTT.